The rows below give T cell receptor beta chains drawn from one sample of a study of radiotherapy plus CTLA-4 blockade in lung cancer. Assay: immunoSEQ multiplex PCR; the TCRdb copy retains only in-frame clones and omits some. The sample includes about 19,000 clones, more than 70% of them seen just once. Source: peripheral blood, taken from a patient treated with radiotherapy plus ipilimumab. The receptors stem from a human donor with non-small cell lung cancer whose response to radiotherapy plus ipilimumab could not be evaluated. Each CDR3 is given without its conserved first and last residue. The order of the fields is D gene, J gene, V gene, CDR3 protein. A D gene is named only where the DNA matches it firmly.

D gene: TRBD1; J gene: TRBJ1-5; V gene: TRBV30; CDR3 protein: AWSRQGADQPQH
D gene: TRBD1; J gene: TRBJ1-2; V gene: TRBV6-5; CDR3 protein: ASRRTGGAGGYT
D gene: TRBD1; J gene: TRBJ1-6; V gene: TRBV11-2; CDR3 protein: ASSWDRGDISYNSPLH
D gene: TRBD2; J gene: TRBJ2-1; V gene: TRBV5-6; CDR3 protein: ASESGMTYNEQF
D gene: TRBD2; J gene: TRBJ2-3; V gene: TRBV7-9; CDR3 protein: ASSSPVWGGSGGTDTQY
D gene: NA; J gene: TRBJ1-1; V gene: TRBV28; CDR3 protein: ASRGPDTEAF
D gene: NA; J gene: TRBJ1-2; V gene: TRBV29-1; CDR3 protein: SVDPSGNYGYT
D gene: NA; J gene: TRBJ1-6; V gene: TRBV7-8; CDR3 protein: ASSLGAHNNSPLH
D gene: TRBD2; J gene: TRBJ2-2; V gene: TRBV18; CDR3 protein: ASSPILAGGGTGELF
D gene: NA; J gene: TRBJ1-3; V gene: TRBV29-1; CDR3 protein: SVGGAGNTIY
D gene: NA; J gene: TRBJ1-2; V gene: TRBV29-1; CDR3 protein: SVGSAQVT
D gene: NA; J gene: TRBJ1-2; V gene: TRBV4-1; CDR3 protein: ASSHYSGYT
D gene: NA; J gene: TRBJ2-7; V gene: TRBV27; CDR3 protein: ASSLVGGNEQY
D gene: TRBD1; J gene: TRBJ2-1; V gene: TRBV19; CDR3 protein: ASTGRGQGANGQF
D gene: NA; J gene: TRBJ1-2; V gene: TRBV28; CDR3 protein: ASRTGTSYGYT
D gene: NA; J gene: TRBJ1-2; V gene: TRBV10-1; CDR3 protein: ASSPTVNYGYT